The 18 T cell receptor beta chains below all came from one sample that was sequenced in a study of OX40 agonist ivuxolimab in advanced cancers. TCRdb's table, derived via immunoSEQ multiplex PCR, lists solely in-frame clones and lacks some. The sample holds about 80,000 clones; around four fifths are singletons and the top ten take approximately 6.3%. This specimen was CD4+ or CD8+ T cells sorted from blood, taken in a trial of the OX40 agonist ivuxolimab. All receptors derive from an adult with an advanced solid tumor such as melanoma, head and neck, liver or kidney cancer.

The CDR3 DNA reads as TGCGCCAGCAGCCAAGATCCCCCCCCTCTATACAATGAGCAGTTCTTC. Its protein product is CASSQDPPPLYNEQFF. J is TRBJ2-1 and V is TRBV4-3, with unresolved D. This CDR3 is built from 16 residues. Trimming stripped 0 bases from V and 4 bases from J, with 13 bases between. Germline V gene sequence: CDR1 LGHNA, CDR2 YSLEER.

V and J are TRBV4-3 and TRBJ2-7; no clear D. The CDR3 is 14 residues long. Between the trimmed V and J ends, which lost 3 bases and 3 bases, there was a span of 12 bases. The germline CDR1 and CDR2 sequences are LGHNA and YSLEER. The CDR3 nucleotides are TGCGCCAGCAGCCATAGGGAAGGGCACTACGAGCAGTACTTC. Its protein is CASSHREGHYEQYF.

This clone was seen only a few times. This specimen includes other DNA sequences encoding the same CDR3. The chain couples TRBV4-2 to TRBJ1-1; D may be TRBD1 (5 bases). This CDR3 is built from 15 residues. V gave up 0 bases and J gave up 5 bases, with 13 bases separating them. CDR1 and CDR2 from the germline V gene are LGHNA and YNFKEQ. For the CDR3, the DNA is TGTGCCAGCAGCCAAGAGGGGCAGGGAAGGACTGAAGCTTTCTTT. Translated: CASSQEGQGRTEAFF.

The chain recombines TRBV9 with TRBJ2-3, with D unresolved. Trimming took off 2 bases at V and 6 bases at J, with 10 bases between the two ends. This CDR3 region has 13 residues. From germline, CDR1 is SGDLS and CDR2 YYNGEE. The CDR3 sequence: CASSVDTWDTQYF. As DNA, the CDR3 is TGTGCCAGCAGCGTCGACACTTGGGATACGCAGTATTTT.

This clone was detected only once. The gene calls are TRBV28 and TRBJ1-3; D unresolved. The CDR3 is 15 residues long. Germline V gene data show CDR1 as MDHEN and CDR2 as SYDVKM. Trimming removed 5 bases from V and 3 bases from J, with 14 bases in between. CDR3 sequence reads: CASSLSVELGNTIYF. CDR3 in DNA: TGTGCCAGCAGTCTTTCAGTGGAGCTTGGAAACACCATATATTTT.

The chain carries TRBV27 and TRBJ2-3, with TRBD2 matching 8 bases. Trimming cost V 3 bases and J 2 bases; bases outside gene matches: 4. In germline, CDR1 is MNHEY, CDR2 SMNVEV (reference sequence). The CDR3 runs to 15 residues. CDR3 DNA: TGTGCCAGCAGTTTGAGCGGGGGCCCCACAGATACGCAGTATTTT. This encodes CASSLSGGPTDTQYF.

The chain is built from TRBV2 and TRBJ2-3; 8 bases agree with TRBD2. The CDR3 sequence is 15 residues long. With 8 bases clipped from V and 5 bases from J, the junction kept 12 bases outside the gene matches. Germline V gene lookup returns CDR1 SNHLY and CDR2 FYNNEI. The DNA of the CDR3 is TGTGCCAGCGAAATTGGACTAGCTCTTAAAGATACGCAGTATTTT. It yields the protein CASEIGLALKDTQYF.

This clone was seen only a few times. The genes are TRBV7-9 and TRBJ1-5, with D perhaps TRBD1 (6 bases). The CDR3 is made up of 15 amino acids. The V gene lost 8 bases and the J gene lost 7 bases, with 21 bases spanning the gap. Germline assignment: CDR1 SEHNR and CDR2 FQNEAQ (reference sequence). The CDR3 DNA reads TGTGCCAGCTCGCCAGGGGCCGGAGGGATACAGCCCCAGCATTTT. It codes for CASSPGAGGIQPQHF.

The chain couples TRBV6-6 to TRBJ1-3; 7 bases are shared with TRBD1. The length of the CDR3 is 16 residues. The germline CDR1 and CDR2 sequences are MNHNY and SVGAGI (reference sequence). The ends lost 6 bases at V and 4 bases at J; junction bases unmatched: 12. CDR3 sequence (DNA): TGTGCCAGCAGGACCCCGGGACAGACCGTCGGAAACACCATATATTTT. This encodes CASRTPGQTVGNTIYF.

The chain couples TRBV4-3 to TRBJ2-7; a weak D match, TRBD2 (6 bases). Germline CDR1 LGHNA, CDR2 YSLEER. The CDR3 length is 13 residues. The ends were cut back, 2 bases at V and 3 bases at J, with 8 bases in the middle. The CDR3 bases are TGCGCCAGCAGCCAACGACTAGTCTACGAGCAGTACTTC. Amino acid sequence: CASSQRLVYEQYF.

CDR3 sequence: CASSMGGRGNNQPQHF. The CDR3 coding sequence is TGTGCCAGTAGTATGGGTGGCAGGGGCAACAATCAGCCCCAGCATTTT. V usage is TRBV19 and J usage is TRBJ1-5; D possibly corresponds to TRBD1 (6 bases). CDR1 and CDR2 (germline): LNHDA, SQIVND (reference sequence). V was pared by 3 bases and J by 3 bases, with 15 bases between. The CDR3 consists of 16 residues.

The V gene is TRBV28, the J gene TRBJ2-4, with a weak D call TRBD1 (6 bases). The ends were cut back, 5 bases at V and 0 bases at J, with 26 bases in the middle. This CDR3 has 20 amino acids. Germline-derived CDR1 and CDR2 are MDHEN and SYDVKM. This CDR3 is CASSTVTGSLNNLAKNIQYF. DNA of the CDR3: TGTGCCAGCAGTACCGTCACAGGGAGTTTAAATAATTTAGCCAAAAACATTCAGTACTTC.

The chain links TRBV7-9 to TRBJ2-1; 8 bases agree with TRBD1. Germline loops: CDR1 SEHNR, CDR2 FQNEAQ (reference sequence). The V segment lost 5 bases and the J segment 3 bases; nucleotides outside the gene matches: 9. The CDR3 runs 16 residues. The CDR3 coding sequence is TGTGCCAGCAGCAAGATTCAGGGGGCTCGCTACAATGAGCAGTTCTTC. It specifies CASSKIQGARYNEQFF.

The rearrangement links TRBV7-9 to TRBJ2-5; D might be TRBD1 or TRBD2, each matching 5 bases. Germline V CDR1 and CDR2: SEHNR, FQNEAQ (reference sequence). Trimming shortened V by 5 bases and J by 2 bases, and 18 bases separated the two germline ends. The CDR3 sequence is 16 residues long. CDR3 in amino acids: CASSRYPGTLQETQYF. Here the CDR3 DNA reads TGTGCCAGCAGCCGCTACCCCGGGACGCTACAAGAGACCCAGTACTTC.

The rearrangement uses TRBV2 and TRBJ2-1; TRBD2 aligns across 7 bases. From germline, CDR1 is SNHLY and CDR2 FYNNEI. The CDR3 sequence is 14 residues long. V lost 8 bases, J lost 8 bases, and 12 bases stayed unmatched. The CDR3 DNA sequence: TGTGCCAGCGGAAGACTAGCTTCCCCCCATGAGCAGTTCTTC. This gives the protein CASGRLASPHEQFF.

This chain joins TRBV7-2 and TRBJ2-7; possibly TRBD1 or TRBD2 for D (5 bases each). Germline CDR1 reads SGHTA; CDR2 reads FQGNSA. Trimming shortened V by 2 bases and J by 0 bases, and 20 bases separated the two germline ends. The CDR3 runs 18 residues. The CDR3 is CASSLFAPEAGSSYEQYV. The CDR3 DNA reads TGTGCCAGCAGCTTATTTGCCCCAGAGGCAGGGAGCTCCTACGAGCAGTACGTC.

This chain joins TRBV6-5 and TRBJ1-2; D is ambiguous. The length of the CDR3 is 13 residues. Germline V gene data show CDR1 as MNHEY and CDR2 as SVGAGI. V lost 6 bases and J 2 bases, leaving 10 bases between the germline ends. CDR3 amino acids: CASSHGSNYGYTF. CDR3 bases: TGTGCCAGCAGCCACGGGTCGAACTATGGCTACACCTTC.

This chain joins TRBV28 and TRBJ2-5, with D possibly TRBD1 on 5 matching bases. This CDR3 has 20 residues. V lost 3 bases and J lost 5, with 31 bases in between. Per the germline V gene, CDR1 is MDHEN and CDR2 is SYDVKM. The CDR3 loop reads CASSFFGNPIFRGPGETQYF. The CDR3 region has the DNA TGTGCCAGCAGTTTTTTTGGTAACCCCATCTTTAGGGGTCCTGGGGAGACCCAGTACTTC.